This T cell receptor (beta chain) was sequenced in a study of long-term antiretroviral therapy in people with HIV. Study-wide findings and caveats: Transplant-donor-level diversity was not reached after ART, though diversity increased. Clonal populations expanded prior to ART predominated within the repertoire at all time points.

From each donor, at least one pre-ART PBMC sample and at least two post-ART PBMC samples were obtained. Clinicians in the United States treated all participants with HIV. Worth noting for this clone: Antigen specificity is unknown.

Per germline, CDR1 SGHRS and CDR2 YFSETQ. This CDR3 region has 12 residues. Deletions cut 6 bases from V and 7 bases from J, with 13 bases between. Researchers ran immunoSEQ v3.0 at survey level. The table came from immunoSEQ multiplex PCR; TCRdb's copy has only in-frame clones and leaves some out. Among tens of thousands of clones listed, roughly 87% were seen once. This sample comprised unsorted PBMCs, obtained 2 years after starting antiretroviral therapy. The rearrangement uses TRBV5-1 and TRBJ1-2; no definite D call. The sequence was collected from a man aged 50 to 60 with HIV. The CDR3 reads CASTAPGSGYTF. CDR3 nucleotides: TGCGCCAGCACCGCTCCGGGGAGTGGCTACACCTTC.